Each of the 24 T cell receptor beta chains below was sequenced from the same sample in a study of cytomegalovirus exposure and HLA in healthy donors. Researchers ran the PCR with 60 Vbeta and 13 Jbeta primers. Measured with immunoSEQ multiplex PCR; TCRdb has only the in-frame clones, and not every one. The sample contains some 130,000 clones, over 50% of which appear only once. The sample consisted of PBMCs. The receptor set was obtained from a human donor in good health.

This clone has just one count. The CDR3 is CASSLRQGAGEKLFF. The CDR3 coding sequence is TGCGCCAGCAGCTTGAGGCAGGGGGCTGGTGAAAAACTGTTTTTT. This chain joins TRBV5-1 and TRBJ1-4; 8 bases fit TRBD1. This CDR3 is built from 15 residues. CDR1 and CDR2 (germline): SGHRS, YFSETQ. Trimming cost V 1 base and J 7 bases; bases outside gene matches: 6.

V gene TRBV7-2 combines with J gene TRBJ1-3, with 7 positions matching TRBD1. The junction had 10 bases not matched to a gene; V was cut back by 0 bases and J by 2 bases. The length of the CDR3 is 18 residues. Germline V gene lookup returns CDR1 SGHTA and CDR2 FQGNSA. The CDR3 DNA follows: TGTGCCAGCAGCTTAGCTATGTTGAGACAGGGAGCTGGAAACACCATATATTTT. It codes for CASSLAMLRQGAGNTIYF. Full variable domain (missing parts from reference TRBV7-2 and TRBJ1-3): GAGVSQSPSNKVTEKGKDVELRCDPISGHTALYWYRQSLGQGLEFLIYFQGNSAPDKSGLPSDRFSAERTGGSVSTLTIQRTQQEDSAVYLCASSLAMLRQGAGNTIYFGEGSWLTVV.

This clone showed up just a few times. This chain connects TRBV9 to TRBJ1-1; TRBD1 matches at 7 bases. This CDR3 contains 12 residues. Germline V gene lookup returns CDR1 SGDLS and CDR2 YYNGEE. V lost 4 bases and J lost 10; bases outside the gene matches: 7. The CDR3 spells CASSPGGVRAFF. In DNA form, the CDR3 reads TGTGCCAGCAGCCCAGGGGGTGTTCGAGCTTTCTTT.

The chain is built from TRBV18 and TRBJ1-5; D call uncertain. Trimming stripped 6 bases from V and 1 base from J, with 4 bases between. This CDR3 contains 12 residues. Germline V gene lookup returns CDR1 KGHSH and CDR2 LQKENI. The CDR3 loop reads CASSPSNQPQHF. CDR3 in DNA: TGTGCCAGCTCCCCGAGCAATCAGCCCCAGCATTTT.

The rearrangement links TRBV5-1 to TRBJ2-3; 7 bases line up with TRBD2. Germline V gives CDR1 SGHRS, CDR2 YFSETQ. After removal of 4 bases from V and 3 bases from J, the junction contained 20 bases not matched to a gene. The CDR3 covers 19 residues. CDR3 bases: TGCGCCAGCAGCCCCAGCCTGAGGGTCCAGCGGGGAGTTACAGATACGCAGTATTTT. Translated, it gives CASSPSLRVQRGVTDTQYF.

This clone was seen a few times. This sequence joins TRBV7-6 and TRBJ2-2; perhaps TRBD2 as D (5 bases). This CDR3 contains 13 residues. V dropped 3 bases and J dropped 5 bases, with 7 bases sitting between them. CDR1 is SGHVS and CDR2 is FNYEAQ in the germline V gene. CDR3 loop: CASSLRVTGELFF. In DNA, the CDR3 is TGTGCCAGCAGCTTGAGGGTTACCGGGGAGCTGTTTTTT.

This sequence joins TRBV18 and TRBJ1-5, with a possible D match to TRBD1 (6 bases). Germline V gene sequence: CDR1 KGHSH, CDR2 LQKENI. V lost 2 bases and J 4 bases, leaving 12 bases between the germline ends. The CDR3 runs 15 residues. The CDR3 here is CASSPGGEGNQPQHF. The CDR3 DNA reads TGTGCCAGCTCACCAGGGGGCGAAGGAAATCAGCCCCAGCATTTT.

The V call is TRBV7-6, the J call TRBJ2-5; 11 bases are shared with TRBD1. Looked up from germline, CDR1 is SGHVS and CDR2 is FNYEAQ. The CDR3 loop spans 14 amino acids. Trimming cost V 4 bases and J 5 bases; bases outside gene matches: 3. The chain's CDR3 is CASSSGQGEETQYF. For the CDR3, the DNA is TGTGCCAGCAGCTCGGGACAGGGGGAGGAGACCCAGTACTTC.

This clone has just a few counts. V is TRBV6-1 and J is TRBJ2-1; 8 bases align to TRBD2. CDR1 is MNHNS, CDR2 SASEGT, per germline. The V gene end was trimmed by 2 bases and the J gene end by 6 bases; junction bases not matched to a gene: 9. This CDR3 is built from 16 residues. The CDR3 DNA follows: TGTGCCAGCAGTGAATTGAGCGGGAGAACCGTCAATGAGCAGTTCTTC. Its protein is CASSELSGRTVNEQFF.

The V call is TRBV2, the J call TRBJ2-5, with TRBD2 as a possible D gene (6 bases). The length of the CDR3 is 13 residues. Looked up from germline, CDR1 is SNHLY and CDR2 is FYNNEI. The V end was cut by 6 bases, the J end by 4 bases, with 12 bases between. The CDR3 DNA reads TGTGCCAGCAGGGCGGGGCCCGGAGAGACCCAGTACTTC. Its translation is CASRAGPGETQYF.

This chain's CDR3 is CASSLAGKNEQFF. CDR3 DNA sequence: TGTGCCAGCAGCTTGGCAGGTAAAAATGAGCAGTTCTTC. The gene calls are TRBV5-4 and TRBJ2-1; the D is unclear. CDR1 SGHNT and CDR2 YYREEE come from the germline V gene (reference sequence). V was pared by 0 bases and J by 7 bases, with 8 bases between. The CDR3 has 13 amino acids.

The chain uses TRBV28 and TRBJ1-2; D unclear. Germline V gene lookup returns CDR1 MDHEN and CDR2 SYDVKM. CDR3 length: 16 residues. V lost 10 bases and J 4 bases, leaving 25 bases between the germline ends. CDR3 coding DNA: TGTGCCACCTACCTCCGGTCACAGCATTCCCTCTATGGCTACACCTTC. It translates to CATYLRSQHSLYGYTF.

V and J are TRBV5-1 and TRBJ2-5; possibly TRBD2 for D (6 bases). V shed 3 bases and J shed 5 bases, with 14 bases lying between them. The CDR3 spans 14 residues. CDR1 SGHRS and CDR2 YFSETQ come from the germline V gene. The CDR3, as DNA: TGCGCCAGCAGCTGGGCCGGGAGTCTTGAGACCCAGTACTTC. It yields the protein CASSWAGSLETQYF.

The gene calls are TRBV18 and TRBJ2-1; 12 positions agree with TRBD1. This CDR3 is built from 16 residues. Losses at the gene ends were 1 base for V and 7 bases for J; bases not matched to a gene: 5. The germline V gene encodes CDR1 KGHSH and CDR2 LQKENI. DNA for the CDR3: TGTGCCAGCTCACCACTGGGGACAGGGGGCAAGAATGAGCAGTTCTTC. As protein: CASSPLGTGGKNEQFF.

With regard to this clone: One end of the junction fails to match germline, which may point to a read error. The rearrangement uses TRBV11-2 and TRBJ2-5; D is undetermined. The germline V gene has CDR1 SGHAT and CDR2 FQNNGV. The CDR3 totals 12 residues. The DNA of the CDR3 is TGTGCCAGCAGCCCCAATAAAGAGGCCCAGTACTTC. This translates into CASSPNKEAQYF.

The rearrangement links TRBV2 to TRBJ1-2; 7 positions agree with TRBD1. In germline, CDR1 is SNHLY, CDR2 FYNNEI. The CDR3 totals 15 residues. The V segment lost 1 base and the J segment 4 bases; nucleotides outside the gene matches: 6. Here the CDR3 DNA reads TGTGCCAGCAGTGAAGAACAGGGGATCGGCTATGGCTACACCTTC. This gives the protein CASSEEQGIGYGYTF.

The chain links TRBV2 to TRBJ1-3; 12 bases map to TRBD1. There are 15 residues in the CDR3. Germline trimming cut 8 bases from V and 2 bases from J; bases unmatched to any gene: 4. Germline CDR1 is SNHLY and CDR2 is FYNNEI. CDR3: CASGGQGAPGNTIYF. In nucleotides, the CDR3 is TGTGCCAGCGGGGGACAGGGGGCCCCTGGAAACACCATATATTTT.

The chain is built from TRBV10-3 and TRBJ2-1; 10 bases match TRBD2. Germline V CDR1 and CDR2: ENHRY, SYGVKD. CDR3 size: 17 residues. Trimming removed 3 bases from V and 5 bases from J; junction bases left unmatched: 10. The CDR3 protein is CAISDRSSGRSDNEQFF. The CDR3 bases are TGTGCCATCAGTGATCGGTCTAGCGGGAGATCGGACAATGAGCAGTTCTTC.

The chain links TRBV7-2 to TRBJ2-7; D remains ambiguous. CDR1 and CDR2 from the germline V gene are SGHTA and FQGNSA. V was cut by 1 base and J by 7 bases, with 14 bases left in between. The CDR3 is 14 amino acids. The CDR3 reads CASSLGGSLPEQYF. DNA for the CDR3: TGTGCCAGCAGCTTAGGAGGTTCCCTTCCAGAGCAGTACTTC.

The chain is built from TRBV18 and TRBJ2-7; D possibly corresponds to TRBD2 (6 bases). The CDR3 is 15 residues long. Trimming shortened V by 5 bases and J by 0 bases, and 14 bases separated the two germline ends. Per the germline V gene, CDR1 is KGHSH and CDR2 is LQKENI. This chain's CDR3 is CASSTSAGDSYEQYF. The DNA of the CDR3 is TGTGCCAGCTCAACGTCAGCGGGCGACTCCTACGAGCAGTACTTC. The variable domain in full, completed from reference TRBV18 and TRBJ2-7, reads NAGVMQNPRHLVRRRGQEARLRCSPMKGHSHVYWYRQLPEEGLKFMVYLQKENIIDESGMPKERFSAEFPKEGPSILRIQQVVRGDSAAYFCASSTSAGDSYEQYFGPGTRLTVT.

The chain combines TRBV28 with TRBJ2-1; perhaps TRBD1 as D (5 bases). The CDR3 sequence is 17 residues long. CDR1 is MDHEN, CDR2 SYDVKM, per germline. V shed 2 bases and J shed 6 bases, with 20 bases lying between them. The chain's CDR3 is CASSLGAGKFTTNEQFF. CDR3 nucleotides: TGTGCCAGCAGTTTAGGCGCAGGGAAATTTACCACCAATGAGCAGTTCTTC.

CDR3 loop: CASSLSQGGTDTQYF. In DNA form, the CDR3 reads TGTGCCAGCAGTTTGTCACAGGGAGGCACAGATACGCAGTATTTT. This chain links TRBV28 with TRBJ2-3, with a possible D match to TRBD1 (6 bases). Trimming removed 3 bases at V and 1 base at J, with 11 bases between. The CDR3 sequence is 15 residues long. The germline V gene has CDR1 MDHEN and CDR2 SYDVKM. Full variable domain (rest looked up from reference TRBV28 and TRBJ2-3): DVKVTQSSRYLVKRTGEKVFLECVQDMDHENMFWYRQDPGLGLRLIYFSYDVKMKEKGDIPEGYSVSREKKERFSLILESASTNQTSMYLCASSLSQGGTDTQYFGPGTRLTVL.

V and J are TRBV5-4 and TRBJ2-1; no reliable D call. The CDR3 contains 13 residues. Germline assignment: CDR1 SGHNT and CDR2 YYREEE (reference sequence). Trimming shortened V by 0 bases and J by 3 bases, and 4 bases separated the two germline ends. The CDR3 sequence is CASSLARYNEQFF. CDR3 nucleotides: TGTGCCAGCAGCTTGGCGCGCTACAATGAGCAGTTCTTC.

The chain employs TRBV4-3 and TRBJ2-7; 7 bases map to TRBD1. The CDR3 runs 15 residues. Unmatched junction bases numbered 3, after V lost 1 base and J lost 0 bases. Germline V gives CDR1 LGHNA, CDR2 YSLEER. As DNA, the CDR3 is TGCGCCAGCAGCCAAGTCCGGGACAGCTCCTACGAGCAGTACTTC. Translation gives CASSQVRDSSYEQYF.